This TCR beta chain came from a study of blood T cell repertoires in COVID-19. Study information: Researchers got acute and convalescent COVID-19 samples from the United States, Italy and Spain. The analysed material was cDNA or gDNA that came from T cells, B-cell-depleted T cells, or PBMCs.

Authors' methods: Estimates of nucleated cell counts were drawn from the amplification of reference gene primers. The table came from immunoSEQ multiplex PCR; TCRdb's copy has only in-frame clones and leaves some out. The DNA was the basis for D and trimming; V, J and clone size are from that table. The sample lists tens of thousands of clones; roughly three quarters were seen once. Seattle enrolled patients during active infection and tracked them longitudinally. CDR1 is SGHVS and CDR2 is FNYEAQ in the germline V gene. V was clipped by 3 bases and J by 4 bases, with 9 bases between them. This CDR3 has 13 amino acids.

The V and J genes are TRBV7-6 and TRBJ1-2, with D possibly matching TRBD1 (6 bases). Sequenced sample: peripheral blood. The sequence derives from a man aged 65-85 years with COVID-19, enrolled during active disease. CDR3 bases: TGTGCCAGCAGCTTGGGGGACACCTATGGCTACACCTTC. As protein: CASSLGDTYGYTF.